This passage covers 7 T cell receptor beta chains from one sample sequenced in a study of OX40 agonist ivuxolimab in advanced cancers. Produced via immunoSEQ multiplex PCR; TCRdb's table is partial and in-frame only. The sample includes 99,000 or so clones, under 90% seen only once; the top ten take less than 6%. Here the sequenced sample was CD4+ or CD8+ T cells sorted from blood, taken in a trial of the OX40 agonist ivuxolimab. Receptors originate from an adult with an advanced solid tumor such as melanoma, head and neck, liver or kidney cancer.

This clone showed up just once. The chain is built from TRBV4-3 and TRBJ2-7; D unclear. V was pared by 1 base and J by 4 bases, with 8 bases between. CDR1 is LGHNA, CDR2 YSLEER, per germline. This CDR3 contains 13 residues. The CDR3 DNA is TGCGCCAGCAGCCAAGGTGGGGATTACGAGCAGTACTTC. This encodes CASSQGGDYEQYF.

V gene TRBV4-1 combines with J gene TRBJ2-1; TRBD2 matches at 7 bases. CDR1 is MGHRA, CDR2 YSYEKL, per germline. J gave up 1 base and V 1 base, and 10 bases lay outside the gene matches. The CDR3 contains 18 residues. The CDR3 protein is CASSQGEGRVLSYNEQFF. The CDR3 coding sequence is TGCGCCAGCAGCCAAGGGGAAGGGAGGGTTTTGTCCTACAATGAGCAGTTCTTC.

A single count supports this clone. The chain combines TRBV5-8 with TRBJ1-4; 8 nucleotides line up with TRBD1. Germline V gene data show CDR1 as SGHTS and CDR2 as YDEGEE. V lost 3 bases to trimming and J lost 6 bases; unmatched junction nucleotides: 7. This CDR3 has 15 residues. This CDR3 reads CASSSAGTGHEKLFF. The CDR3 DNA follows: TGTGCCAGCAGCTCGGCCGGGACAGGTCATGAAAAACTGTTTTTT.

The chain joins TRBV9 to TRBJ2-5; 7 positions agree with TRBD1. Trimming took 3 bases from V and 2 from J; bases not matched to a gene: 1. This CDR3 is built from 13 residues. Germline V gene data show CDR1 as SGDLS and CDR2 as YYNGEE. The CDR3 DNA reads TGTGCCAGCAGCGCGGACAGGCAAGAGACCCAGTACTTC. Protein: CASSADRQETQYF.

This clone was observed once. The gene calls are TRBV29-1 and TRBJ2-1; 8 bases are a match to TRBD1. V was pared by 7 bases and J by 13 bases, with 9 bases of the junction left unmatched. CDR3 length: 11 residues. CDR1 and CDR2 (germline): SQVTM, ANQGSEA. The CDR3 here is CSAGTGTLQFF. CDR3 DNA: TGCAGCGCTGGGACAGGAACCTTACAGTTCTTC.

The CDR3, as DNA: TGTGCCAGCAGCTTAGGTCGGGGGGATTGGGAGACCCAGTACTTC. It specifies CASSLGRGDWETQYF. The chain combines TRBV7-9 with TRBJ2-5, with 7 bases identical to TRBD2. The CDR3 is made up of 15 amino acids. CDR1 and CDR2 (germline): SEHNR, FQNEAQ (reference sequence). J gave up 5 bases and V 1 base, and 7 bases lay outside the gene matches. The variable domain in full, completed from reference TRBV7-9 and TRBJ2-5, reads DTGVSQNPRHKITKRGQNVTFRCDPISEHNRLYWYRQTLGQGPEFLTYFQNEAQLEKSRLLSDRFSAERPKGSFSTLEIQRTEQGDSAMYLCASSLGRGDWETQYFGPGTRLLVL.

The CDR3 loop reads CASTSLPGVGLNTEAFF. The CDR3 DNA reads as TGTGCCAGCACCAGCTTGCCAGGGGTGGGGTTGAACACTGAAGCTTTCTTT. The chain has TRBV5-5 and TRBJ1-1; a possible D gene is TRBD1 (6 bases). The CDR3 contains 17 residues. V was cut by 6 bases and J by 0 bases, with 21 bases left in between. The germline V gene has CDR1 SGHKS and CDR2 YYEKEE (reference sequence).